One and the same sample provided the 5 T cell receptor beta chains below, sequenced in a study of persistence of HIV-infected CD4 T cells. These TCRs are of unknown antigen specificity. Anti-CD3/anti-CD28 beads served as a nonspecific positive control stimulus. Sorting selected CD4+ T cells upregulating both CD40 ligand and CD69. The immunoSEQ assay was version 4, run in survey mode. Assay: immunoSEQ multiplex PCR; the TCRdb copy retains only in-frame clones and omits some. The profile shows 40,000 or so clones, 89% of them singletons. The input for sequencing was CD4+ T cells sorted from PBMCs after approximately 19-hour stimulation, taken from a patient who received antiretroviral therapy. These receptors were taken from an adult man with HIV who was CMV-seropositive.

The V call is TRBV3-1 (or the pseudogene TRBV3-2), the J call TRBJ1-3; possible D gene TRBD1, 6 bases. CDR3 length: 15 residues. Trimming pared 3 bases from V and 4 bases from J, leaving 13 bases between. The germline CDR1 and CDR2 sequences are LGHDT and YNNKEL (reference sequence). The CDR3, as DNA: TGTGCCAGCAGCCACCTCGCAGACAGGGGAAACACCATATATTTT. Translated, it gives CASSHLADRGNTIYF.

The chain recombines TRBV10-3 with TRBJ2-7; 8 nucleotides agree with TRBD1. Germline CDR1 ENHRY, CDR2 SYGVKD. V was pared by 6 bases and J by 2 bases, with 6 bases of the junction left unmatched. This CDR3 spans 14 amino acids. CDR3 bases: TGTGCCATCAGCGACAGGGGCCTAACCTACGAGCAGTACTTC. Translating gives CAISDRGLTYEQYF.

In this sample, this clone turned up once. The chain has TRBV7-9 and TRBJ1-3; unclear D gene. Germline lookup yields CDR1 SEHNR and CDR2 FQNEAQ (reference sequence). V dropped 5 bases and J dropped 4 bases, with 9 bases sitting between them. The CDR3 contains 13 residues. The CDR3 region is CASSLVGGNTIYF. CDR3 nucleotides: TGTGCCAGCAGCCTAGTTGGGGGAAACACCATATATTTT. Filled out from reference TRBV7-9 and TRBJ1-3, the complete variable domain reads DTGVSQNPRHKITKRGQNVTFRCDPISEHNRLYWYRQTLGQGPEFLTYFQNEAQLEKSRLLSDRFSAERPKGSFSTLEIQRTEQGDSAMYLCASSLVGGNTIYFGEGSWLTVV.

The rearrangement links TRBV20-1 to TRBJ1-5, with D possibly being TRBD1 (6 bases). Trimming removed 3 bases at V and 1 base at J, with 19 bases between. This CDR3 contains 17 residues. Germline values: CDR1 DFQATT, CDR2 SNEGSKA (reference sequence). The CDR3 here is CSASKGGASGSNQPQHF. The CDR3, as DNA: TGCAGTGCTAGTAAGGGGGGTGCGTCGGGGAGCAATCAGCCCCAGCATTTT.

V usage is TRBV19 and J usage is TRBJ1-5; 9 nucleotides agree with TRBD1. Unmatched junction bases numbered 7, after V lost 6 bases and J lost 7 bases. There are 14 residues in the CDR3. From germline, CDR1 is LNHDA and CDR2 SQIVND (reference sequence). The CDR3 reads CASSGTGRNQPQHF. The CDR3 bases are TGTGCCAGTAGCGGGACAGGGAGAAACCAGCCCCAGCATTTT.